Listed below are T cell receptor beta chains from one sample, sequenced in a study of shared clonotypes between healthy human individuals. This table comes from immunoSEQ multiplex PCR, and its TCRdb copy is limited to in-frame clones, with some not included. The sample has over a million clones; roughly 75% are singletons. Sequenced material: memory CD4+ T cells sorted from blood. Receptors originate from a man younger than 30 in good health. Both conserved end residues are part of each CDR3.

V gene	J gene	CDR3 protein
TRBV30	TRBJ1-1	CAWSLSRVGTEAFF
TRBV10-3	TRBJ2-3	CAISGGASTDTQYF
TRBV7-9	TRBJ2-3	CASSSGGTGFTDTQYF
TRBV27	TRBJ2-1	CASSYRDPQNEQFF
TRBV5-1	TRBJ1-6	CASSGTGANSPLHF
TRBV30	TRBJ2-5	CASSGNGETQYF
TRBV9	TRBJ2-3	CASSVVGLADTQYF
TRBV29-1	TRBJ1-1	CSVQGQSAGTEAFF
TRBV6-1	TRBJ2-5	CASREGLSGRETQYF
TRBV15	TRBJ1-1	CATSRDRGGNTEAFF
TRBV11-2	TRBJ2-7	CASSSRVGGLDEQYF
TRBV7-2	TRBJ1-3	CASARYSGNTIYF
TRBV30	TRBJ2-2	CAWSPHSGLVAGELFF
TRBV18	TRBJ1-1	CASSLLGPGTENTEAFF
TRBV6-5	TRBJ2-7	CASRQPGTAYEQYF
TRBV5-1	TRBJ2-1	CASSSIGRINEQFF
TRBV18	TRBJ1-3	CASSPPGTMRASGNTIYF
TRBV11-2	TRBJ2-7	CASSGDRAYEQYF
TRBV18	TRBJ2-1	CASSASGSYNEQFF
TRBV7-7	TRBJ2-5	CASSLGGPETQYF
TRBV28	TRBJ1-2	CASSLSYIAQGSGYTF
TRBV6-1	TRBJ2-7	CASTEGYEQYF
TRBV7-9	TRBJ2-1	CASSSSRQGFSNEQFF
TRBV7-2	TRBJ2-5	CASSSRTSLAWETQYF
TRBV25-1	TRBJ1-2	CASSELGYGYTF
TRBV29-1	TRBJ1-1	CSGRTANTEAFF
TRBV7-9	TRBJ1-2	CASSPRAAEIYGYTF
TRBV5-1	TRBJ2-1	CASRTETSNEQFF
TRBV7-9	TRBJ2-5	CASSFKRNRGEETQYF
TRBV28	TRBJ1-3	CASSPGAQNTIYF
TRBV9	TRBJ2-1	CASSLGTVYNEQFF
TRBV10-3	TRBJ1-1	CATQPGDTEAFF
TRBV18	TRBJ2-1	CASSPEKTGYNEQFF